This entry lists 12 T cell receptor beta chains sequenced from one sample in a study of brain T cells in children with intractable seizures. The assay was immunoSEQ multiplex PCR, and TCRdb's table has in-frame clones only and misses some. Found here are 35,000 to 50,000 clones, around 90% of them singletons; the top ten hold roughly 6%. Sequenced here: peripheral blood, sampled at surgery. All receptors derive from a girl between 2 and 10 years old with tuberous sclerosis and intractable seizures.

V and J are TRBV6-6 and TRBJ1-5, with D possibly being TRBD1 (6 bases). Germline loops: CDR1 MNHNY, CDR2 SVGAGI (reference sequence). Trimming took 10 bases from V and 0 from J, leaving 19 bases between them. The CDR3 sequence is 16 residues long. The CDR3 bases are TGTGCCACCTCACCGTCTAGACAGGATAGCAATCAGCCCCAGCATTTT. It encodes CATSPSRQDSNQPQHF.

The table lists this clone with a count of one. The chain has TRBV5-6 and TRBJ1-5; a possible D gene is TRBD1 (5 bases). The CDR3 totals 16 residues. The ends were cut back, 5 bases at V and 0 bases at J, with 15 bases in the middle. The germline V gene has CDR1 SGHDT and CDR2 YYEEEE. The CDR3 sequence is CASRTDTAASNQPQHF. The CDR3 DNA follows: TGTGCCAGCAGGACAGATACCGCAGCTAGCAATCAGCCCCAGCATTTT.

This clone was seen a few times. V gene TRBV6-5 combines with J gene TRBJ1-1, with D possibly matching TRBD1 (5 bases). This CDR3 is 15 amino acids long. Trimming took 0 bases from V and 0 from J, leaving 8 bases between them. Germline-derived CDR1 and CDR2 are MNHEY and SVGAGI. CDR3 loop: CASSYSTVLNTEAFF. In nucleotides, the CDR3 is TGTGCCAGCAGTTACTCGACAGTCTTGAACACTGAAGCTTTCTTT.

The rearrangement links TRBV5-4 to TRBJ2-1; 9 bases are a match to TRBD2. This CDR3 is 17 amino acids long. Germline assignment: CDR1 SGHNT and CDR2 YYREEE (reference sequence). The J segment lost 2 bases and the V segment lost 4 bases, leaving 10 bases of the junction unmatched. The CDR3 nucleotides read TGTGCCAGCAGCACGGAGGGGGCGGGGGGGCCCTACAATGAGCAGTTCTTC. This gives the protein CASSTEGAGGPYNEQFF. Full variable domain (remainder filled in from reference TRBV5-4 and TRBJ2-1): ETGVTQSPTHLIKTRGQQVTLRCSSQSGHNTVSWYQQALGQGPQFIFQYYREEENGRGNFPPRFSGLQFPNYSSELNVNALELDDSALYLCASSTEGAGGPYNEQFFGPGTRLTVL.

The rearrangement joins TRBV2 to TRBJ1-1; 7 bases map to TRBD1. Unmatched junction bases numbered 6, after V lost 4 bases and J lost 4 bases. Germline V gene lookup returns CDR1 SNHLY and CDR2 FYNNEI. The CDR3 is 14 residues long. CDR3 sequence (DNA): TGTGCCAGCAGTGCGAGACAGGGAGGCACTGAAGCTTTCTTT. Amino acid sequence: CASSARQGGTEAFF.

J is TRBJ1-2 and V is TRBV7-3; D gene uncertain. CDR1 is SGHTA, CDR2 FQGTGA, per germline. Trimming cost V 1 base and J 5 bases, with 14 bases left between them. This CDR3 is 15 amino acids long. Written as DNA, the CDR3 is TGTGCCAGCAGCTTAAACGGGCAGGCCGGGTATGGCTACACCTTC. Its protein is CASSLNGQAGYGYTF. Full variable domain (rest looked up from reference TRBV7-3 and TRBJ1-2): GAGVSQTPSNKVTEKGKYVELRCDPISGHTALYWYRQSLGQGPEFLIYFQGTGAADDSGLPNDRFFAVRPEGSVSTLKIQRTERGDSAVYLCASSLNGQAGYGYTFGSGTRLTVV.

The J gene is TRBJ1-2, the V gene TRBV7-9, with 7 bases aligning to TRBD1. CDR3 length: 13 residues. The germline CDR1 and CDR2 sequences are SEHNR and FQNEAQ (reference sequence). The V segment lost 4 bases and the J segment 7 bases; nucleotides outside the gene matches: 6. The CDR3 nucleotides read TGTGCCAGCAGCTCGTACGACAGGGCTGGCTACACCTTC. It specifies CASSSYDRAGYTF. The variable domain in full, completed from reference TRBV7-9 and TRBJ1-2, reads DTGVSQNPRHKITKRGQNVTFRCDPISEHNRLYWYRQTLGQGPEFLTYFQNEAQLEKSRLLSDRFSAERPKGSFSTLEIQRTEQGDSAMYLCASSSYDRAGYTFGSGTRLTVV.

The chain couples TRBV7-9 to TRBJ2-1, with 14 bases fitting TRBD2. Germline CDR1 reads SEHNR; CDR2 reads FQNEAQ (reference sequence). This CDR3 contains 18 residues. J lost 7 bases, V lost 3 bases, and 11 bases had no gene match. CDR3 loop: CASSFRALTSGGANEQFF. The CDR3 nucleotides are TGTGCCAGCAGCTTTCGCGCCCTGACTAGCGGGGGGGCGAATGAGCAGTTCTTC.

CDR3 in amino acids: CASSLVPRVRLMNTEAFF. The CDR3 DNA reads as TGTGCCAGCAGCTTGGTTCCCAGGGTTCGCCTCATGAACACTGAAGCTTTCTTT. V and J are TRBV5-4 and TRBJ1-1; D perhaps matches TRBD1 (5 bases). This CDR3 is built from 18 residues. Germline CDR1 SGHNT, CDR2 YYREEE (reference sequence). Between the trimmed V and J ends, which lost 0 bases and 0 bases, there was a span of 18 bases.

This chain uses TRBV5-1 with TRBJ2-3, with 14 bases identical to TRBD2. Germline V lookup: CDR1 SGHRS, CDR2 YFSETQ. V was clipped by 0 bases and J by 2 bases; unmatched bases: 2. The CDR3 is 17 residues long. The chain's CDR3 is CASSLGLAGGITDTQYF. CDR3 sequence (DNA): TGCGCCAGCAGCTTGGGACTAGCGGGGGGGATCACAGATACGCAGTATTTT.

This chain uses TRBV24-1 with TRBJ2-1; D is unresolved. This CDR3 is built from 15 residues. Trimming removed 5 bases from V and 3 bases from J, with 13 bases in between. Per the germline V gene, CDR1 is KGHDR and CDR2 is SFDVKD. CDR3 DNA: TGTGCCACCAGTGGTCGGAGCCCTTTCTACAATGAGCAGTTCTTC. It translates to CATSGRSPFYNEQFF.

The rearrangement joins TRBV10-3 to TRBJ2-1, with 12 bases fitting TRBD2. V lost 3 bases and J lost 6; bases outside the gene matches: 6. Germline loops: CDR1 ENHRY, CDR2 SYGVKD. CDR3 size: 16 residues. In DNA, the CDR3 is TGTGCCATCAGTGACAAGGGACTAGCGGGCCCCAATGAGCAGTTCTTC. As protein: CAISDKGLAGPNEQFF.